These 30 T cell receptor beta chains share one sample of origin, sequenced in a study of blood T cell repertoires in COVID-19. Generated by immunoSEQ multiplex PCR, the TCRdb table keeps only in-frame clones and is missing some. In the table there are 70,000 to 95,000 clones, 70% to 85% of which are singletons. Sequences were obtained from peripheral blood. These receptors came from a human donor in a cohort sampled during active COVID-19.

The V and J genes are TRBV10-3 and TRBJ2-3; TRBD2 aligns across 13 bases. After removal of 5 bases from V and 0 bases from J, the junction contained 8 bases not matched to a gene. The CDR3 covers 18 residues. Germline V gene lookup returns CDR1 ENHRY and CDR2 SYGVKD. In DNA, the CDR3 is TGTGCCATCAGTCCCGGGACTAGCGGGGTTCCTAGCACAGATACGCAGTATTTT. This codes for CAISPGTSGVPSTDTQYF.

The chain has TRBV5-1 and TRBJ1-6, with 7 bases aligning to TRBD1. Germline V gives CDR1 SGHRS, CDR2 YFSETQ. V trimming: 4 bases; J trimming: 4 bases; junction bases outside the gene matches: 8. This CDR3 has 16 residues. CDR3 DNA sequence: TGCGCCAGCAGCGGTGAGGCAGGGGGGTATAATTCACCCCTCCACTTT. As protein: CASSGEAGGYNSPLHF.

This chain connects TRBV5-6 to TRBJ1-1; 7 bases match TRBD1. The CDR3 contains 16 residues. V was pared by 1 base and J by 0 bases, with 6 bases of the junction left unmatched. Germline V gene data show CDR1 as SGHDT and CDR2 as YYEEEE. CDR3 bases: TGTGCCAGCAGCTTGTGGGGGACAGTACTGAACACTGAAGCTTTCTTT. This sequence encodes CASSLWGTVLNTEAFF.

The rearrangement joins TRBV6-2 or TRBV6-3 to TRBJ1-4, with D possibly being TRBD1 (6 bases). The V gene's germline CDR1 is MNHEY and CDR2 SVGEGT. Between the trimmed V and J ends, which lost 6 bases and 7 bases, there was a span of 15 bases. CDR3 length equals 14 residues. The CDR3 nucleotides are TGTGCCAGCAGCATTACAGGGACAAGTGAAAAACTGTTTTTT. It encodes CASSITGTSEKLFF.

The chain employs TRBV11-3 and TRBJ1-2; D gene ambiguous. The germline V gene encodes CDR1 SGHNT and CDR2 YENEEA. V dropped 2 bases and J dropped 8 bases, with 12 bases sitting between them. The CDR3 sequence is 13 residues long. The CDR3 loop is CASSLRELGGYTF. CDR3 DNA: TGTGCCAGCAGCTTAAGGGAGTTAGGGGGCTACACCTTC.

The gene calls are TRBV27 and TRBJ1-5; D is uncertain. CDR3 length equals 15 residues. The germline V gene encodes CDR1 MNHEY and CDR2 SMNVEV (reference sequence). Trimming left V 7 bases short and J 2 bases short, with 15 bases between. The CDR3 sequence: CASTQLGGGNQPQHF. The CDR3 region has the DNA TGTGCCAGCACCCAGTTGGGCGGGGGCAATCAGCCCCAGCATTTT.

The chain uses TRBV19 and TRBJ1-5, with D possibly being TRBD1 (5 bases). Germline CDR1 reads LNHDA; CDR2 reads SQIVND (reference sequence). V was cut by 11 bases and J by 4 bases, with 30 bases left in between. The CDR3 sequence is 18 residues long. DNA of the CDR3: TGTGCCTCTAGGCGGGACTATTCGGGGATGAGTGGGAATCAGCCCCAGCATTTT. This sequence encodes CASRRDYSGMSGNQPQHF.

The rearrangement joins TRBV28 to TRBJ2-1, with D possibly being TRBD1 (6 bases). The CDR3 length is 15 residues. The V end lost 6 bases, the J end lost 9 bases, and 21 bases lay between the germline ends. Germline V gene lookup returns CDR1 MDHEN and CDR2 SYDVKM. CDR3 sequence: CASSRPILQGSEQFF. The DNA of the CDR3 is TGTGCCAGCAGCCGCCCGATCTTACAGGGCTCTGAGCAGTTCTTC.

The chain uses TRBV7-3 and TRBJ2-3; TRBD1 is a possible D gene (5 bases). The CDR3 is 14 amino acids. Trimming removed 3 bases at V and 1 base at J, with 8 bases between. Germline V lookup: CDR1 SGHTA, CDR2 FQGTGA. CDR3 amino acids: CASSFDRRTDTQYF. The CDR3 bases are TGTGCCAGCAGCTTCGACAGACGCACAGATACGCAGTATTTT.

The chain combines TRBV5-1 with TRBJ1-1; 7 bases match TRBD1. The junction had 9 bases not matched to a gene; V was cut back by 0 bases and J by 7 bases. Germline assignment: CDR1 SGHRS and CDR2 YFSETQ. The CDR3 is made up of 15 amino acids. As DNA, the CDR3 is TGCGCCAGCAGCTTGGGCCTACAGGGGAGGAGTGAAGCTTTCTTT. This translates into CASSLGLQGRSEAFF.

The chain carries TRBV3-1 (or the pseudogene TRBV3-2) and TRBJ1-2, with 7 positions matching TRBD1. The V gene's germline CDR1 is LGHDT and CDR2 YNNKEL (reference sequence). This CDR3 comprises 14 residues. J gave up 6 bases and V 6 bases, and 10 bases lay outside the gene matches. This chain's CDR3 is CASSQRDSFDGYTF. In nucleotides, the CDR3 is TGTGCCAGCAGTCAACGGGACAGTTTTGATGGCTACACCTTC.

This chain connects TRBV3-1 (or the pseudogene TRBV3-2) to TRBJ1-5; no clear D. The CDR3 consists of 14 residues. Per germline, CDR1 LGHDT and CDR2 YNNKEL (reference sequence). Between the trimmed V and J ends, which lost 1 base and 7 bases, there was a span of 11 bases. CDR3 sequence: CASSQGTRWQPQHF. The CDR3 nucleotides are TGTGCCAGCAGCCAAGGAACTAGGTGGCAGCCCCAGCATTTT.

This chain connects TRBV2 to TRBJ1-2, with a possible D match to TRBD1 (6 bases). The germline gives CDR1 SNHLY, CDR2 FYNNEI. Trimming left V 1 base short and J 8 bases short, with 14 bases between. The CDR3 is 14 amino acids. The DNA of the CDR3 is TGTGCCAGCAGTGAAGGGCAGGGGATAGGAGGCTACACCTTC. This sequence encodes CASSEGQGIGGYTF.

The V gene is TRBV6-5, the J gene TRBJ1-6; 9 nucleotides agree with TRBD1. J gave up 10 bases and V 4 bases, and 5 bases lay outside the gene matches. The germline V gene has CDR1 MNHEY and CDR2 SVGAGI. CDR3 length: 14 residues. CDR3 sequence: CASSWRQGGSPLHF. CDR3 nucleotide sequence: TGTGCCAGCAGTTGGAGACAGGGGGGATCACCCCTCCACTTT.

The chain has TRBV15 and TRBJ1-1; no reliable D call. V was trimmed by 0 bases and J by 1 base, leaving 6 bases between them. In germline, CDR1 is LNHNV, CDR2 YYDKDF (reference sequence). The CDR3 totals 14 residues. CDR3 protein: CATSRDYENTEAFF. The CDR3 DNA is TGTGCCACCAGCAGAGACTATGAGAACACTGAAGCTTTCTTT. Complete variable domain (other parts from reference TRBV15 and TRBJ1-1): DAMVIQNPRYQVTQFGKPVTLSCSQTLNHNVMYWYQQKSSQAPKLLFHYYDKDFNNEADTPDNFQSRRPNTSFCFLDIRSPGLGDTAMYLCATSRDYENTEAFFGQGTRLTVV.

The genes are TRBV5-6 and TRBJ1-4, with 7 bases aligning to TRBD1. J was trimmed by 6 bases and V by 3 bases; bases with no gene match: 5. The CDR3 sequence is 14 residues long. Germline V CDR1 and CDR2: SGHDT, YYEEEE. The DNA of the CDR3 is TGTGCCAGCAGCTCGGACAGGTGGCATGAAAAACTGTTTTTT. Translated: CASSSDRWHEKLFF.

This clone was recorded only once. CDR3 protein: CASGQGYYEQYF. CDR3 coding DNA: TGTGCCAGTGGACAGGGGTACTACGAGCAGTACTTC. The rearrangement links TRBV28 to TRBJ2-7; 9 bases match TRBD1. V dropped 9 bases and J dropped 3; count of bases not matched to a gene: 3. Germline-derived CDR1 and CDR2 are MDHEN and SYDVKM. The length of the CDR3 is 12 residues.

V usage is TRBV5-1 and J usage is TRBJ1-1, with 8 bases aligning to TRBD1. Germline V gene data show CDR1 as SGHRS and CDR2 as YFSETQ. V shed 4 bases, J shed 1 base, and the junction held 3 bases outside the gene matches. The CDR3 has 14 residues. Here the CDR3 DNA reads TGCGCCAGCAGCCCGGGGACAGGGAACACTGAAGCTTTCTTT. Its protein product is CASSPGTGNTEAFF.

The J gene is TRBJ2-1, the V gene TRBV7-8; TRBD2 matches at 10 bases. The V segment lost 8 bases and the J segment 5 bases; nucleotides outside the gene matches: 6. Germline V gives CDR1 SGHVS, CDR2 FQNEAQ. The CDR3 is 14 residues long. This chain's CDR3 is CASHRAGGHNEQFF. CDR3 coding DNA: TGTGCCAGCCATCGAGCGGGGGGGCACAATGAGCAGTTCTTC.

The gene calls are TRBV18 and TRBJ1-5, with D hard to call. This CDR3 spans 16 amino acids. Germline CDR1 is KGHSH and CDR2 is LQKENI. Trimming cost V 0 bases and J 3 bases, with 12 bases left between them. This CDR3 reads CASSPPATTPNQPQHF. In DNA, the CDR3 is TGTGCCAGCTCACCACCGGCGACGACACCCAATCAGCCCCAGCATTTT.

The rearrangement uses TRBV19 and TRBJ2-2, with D maybe TRBD1 (8 bases). Germline V gene sequence: CDR1 LNHDA, CDR2 SQIVND (reference sequence). The CDR3 runs to 13 residues. V lost 10 bases, J lost 7 bases, and 16 bases lay in between. CDR3 amino acids: CATRTGRGGELFF. The CDR3 coding sequence is TGTGCCACCCGGACAGGGAGGGGCGGGGAGCTGTTTTTT.

A few counts support this clone. The V call is TRBV5-5, the J call TRBJ2-2; D is possibly TRBD2 (5 bases). The CDR3 runs to 14 residues. Trimming removed 3 bases at V and 1 base at J, with 7 bases between. Looked up from germline, CDR1 is SGHKS and CDR2 is YYEKEE (reference sequence). Here the CDR3 reads CASSWERNTGELFF. CDR3 nucleotides: TGTGCCAGCAGCTGGGAGAGGAACACCGGGGAGCTGTTTTTT.

This rearrangement joins TRBV5-6 to TRBJ2-4; D remains ambiguous. Germline V gene sequence: CDR1 SGHDT, CDR2 YYEEEE. Trimming stripped 9 bases from V and 8 bases from J, with 15 bases between. The CDR3 runs to 12 residues. CDR3 protein: CAIQISRHIQYF. CDR3 bases: TGTGCCATCCAAATTTCTAGGCACATTCAGTACTTC.

J is TRBJ2-3 and V is TRBV18, with a weak D call TRBD2 (5 bases). This CDR3 contains 14 residues. V was pared by 3 bases and J by 5 bases, with 12 bases between. Per germline, CDR1 KGHSH and CDR2 LQKENI. CDR3 DNA sequence: TGTGCCAGCTCACCGAACGGGGTGGGAGATACGCAGTATTTT. It yields the protein CASSPNGVGDTQYF.

The chain uses TRBV7-9 and TRBJ2-3; 7 bases align to TRBD1. Germline values: CDR1 SEHNR, CDR2 FQNEAQ (reference sequence). V lost 5 bases to trimming and J lost 2 bases; unmatched junction nucleotides: 4. The CDR3 is 14 amino acids. CDR3 in amino acids: CASSQGTATDTQYF. CDR3 sequence (DNA): TGTGCCAGCAGCCAAGGGACAGCCACAGATACGCAGTATTTT. Combining the CDR3 with reference TRBV7-9 and TRBJ2-3 gives the whole variable domain DTGVSQNPRHKITKRGQNVTFRCDPISEHNRLYWYRQTLGQGPEFLTYFQNEAQLEKSRLLSDRFSAERPKGSFSTLEIQRTEQGDSAMYLCASSQGTATDTQYFGPGTRLTVL.

The chain combines TRBV18 with TRBJ2-7, with no clear D. Germline V gives CDR1 KGHSH, CDR2 LQKENI. The CDR3 is 12 amino acids. The germline V and J ends were trimmed by 3 bases and 4 bases, with 7 bases remaining between them. The CDR3 is CASSPAGYEQYF. The CDR3 bases are TGTGCCAGCTCACCCGCCGGTTACGAGCAGTACTTC. Drawing the rest from reference TRBV18 and TRBJ2-7, the complete variable domain is NAGVMQNPRHLVRRRGQEARLRCSPMKGHSHVYWYRQLPEEGLKFMVYLQKENIIDESGMPKERFSAEFPKEGPSILRIQQVVRGDSAAYFCASSPAGYEQYFGPGTRLTVT.

The V and J genes are TRBV9 and TRBJ2-7, with D perhaps matching TRBD1 (6 bases). Germline V gene lookup returns CDR1 SGDLS and CDR2 YYNGEE. The CDR3 loop spans 15 amino acids. V lost 0 bases and J lost 5, with 15 bases in between. CDR3: CASSVGQGTFHEQYF. The CDR3 coding sequence is TGTGCCAGCAGCGTAGGGCAGGGGACGTTCCACGAGCAGTACTTC.

The DNA of the CDR3 is TGTGCCAGCAGCCACCTCGGACAGAATGGTGGCTACACCTTC. Residues: CASSHLGQNGGYTF. This chain connects TRBV11-2 to TRBJ1-2; possibly TRBD1 for D (6 bases). CDR1 is SGHAT, CDR2 FQNNGV, per germline. CDR3 length equals 14 residues. Trimming shortened V by 5 bases and J by 7 bases, and 17 bases separated the two germline ends.

The chain uses TRBV28 and TRBJ1-5, with D perhaps TRBD1 (6 bases). CDR1 is MDHEN, CDR2 SYDVKM, per germline. This CDR3 contains 14 residues. V was clipped by 3 bases and J by 5 bases, with 11 bases between them. CDR3 coding DNA: TGTGCCAGCAGTTTTACAGGGCCAGATCAGCCCCAGCATTTT. This translates into CASSFTGPDQPQHF. Based on the CDR3 plus reference TRBV28 and TRBJ1-5, the full variable domain is DVKVTQSSRYLVKRTGEKVFLECVQDMDHENMFWYRQDPGLGLRLIYFSYDVKMKEKGDIPEGYSVSREKKERFSLILESASTNQTSMYLCASSFTGPDQPQHFGDGTRLSIL.

V usage is TRBV7-8 and J usage is TRBJ2-3, with 7 positions matching TRBD2. V shed 5 bases and J 1 base; nucleotides not matched to a gene: 6. From germline, CDR1 is SGHVS and CDR2 FQNEAQ. The CDR3 extends over 15 amino acids. The CDR3 DNA reads as TGTGCCAGCAGCCGTGGGGGGGTTCGCACAGATACGCAGTATTTT. The encoded protein is CASSRGGVRTDTQYF.